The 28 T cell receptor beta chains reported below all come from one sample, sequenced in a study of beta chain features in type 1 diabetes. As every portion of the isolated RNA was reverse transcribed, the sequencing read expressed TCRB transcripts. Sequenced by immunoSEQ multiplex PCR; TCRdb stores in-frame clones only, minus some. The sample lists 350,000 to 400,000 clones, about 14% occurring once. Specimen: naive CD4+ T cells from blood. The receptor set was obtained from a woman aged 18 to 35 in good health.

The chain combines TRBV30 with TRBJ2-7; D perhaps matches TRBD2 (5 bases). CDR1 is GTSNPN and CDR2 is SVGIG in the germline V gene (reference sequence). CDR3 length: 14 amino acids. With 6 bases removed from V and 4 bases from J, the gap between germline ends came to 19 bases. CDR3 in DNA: TGTGCCTGCCTTGAGGGCCCCAGTCGGTACGAGCAGTACTTC. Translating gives CACLEGPSRYEQYF.

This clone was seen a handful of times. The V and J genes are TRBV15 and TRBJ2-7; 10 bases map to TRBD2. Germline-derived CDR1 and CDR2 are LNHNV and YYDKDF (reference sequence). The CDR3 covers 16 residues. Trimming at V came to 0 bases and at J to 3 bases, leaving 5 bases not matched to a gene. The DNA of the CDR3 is TGTGCCACCAGCAGAGATCCTCGGACTAGCGGCTACGAGCAGTACTTC. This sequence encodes CATSRDPRTSGYEQYF.

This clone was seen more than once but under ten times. Here the CDR3 reads CSVEEGPGGQYF. CDR3 DNA sequence: TGCAGCGTTGAAGAAGGCCCAGGAGGGCAGTACTTC. The chain is built from TRBV29-1 and TRBJ2-7; D is perhaps TRBD2 (5 bases). This CDR3 region has 12 residues. Trimming removed 0 bases from V and 9 bases from J, with 12 bases in between. Germline-derived CDR1 and CDR2 are SQVTM and ANQGSEA.

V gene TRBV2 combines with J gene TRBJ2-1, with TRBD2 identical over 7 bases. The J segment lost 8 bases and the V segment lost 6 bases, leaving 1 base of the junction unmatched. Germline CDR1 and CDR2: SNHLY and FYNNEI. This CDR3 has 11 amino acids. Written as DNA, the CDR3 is TGTGCCAGCAGACTAGCGTATGAGCAGTTCTTC. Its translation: CASRLAYEQFF.

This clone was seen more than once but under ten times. CDR3 coding DNA: TGTGCCAGCGGCATGTGGGAGGGGCTAGGTGGCTACACCTTC. It translates to CASGMWEGLGGYTF. J is TRBJ1-2 and V is TRBV7-2, with D maybe TRBD1 (5 bases). The germline gives CDR1 SGHTA, CDR2 FQGNSA. This CDR3 comprises 14 residues. Trimming took off 8 bases at V and 7 bases at J, with 20 bases between the two ends.

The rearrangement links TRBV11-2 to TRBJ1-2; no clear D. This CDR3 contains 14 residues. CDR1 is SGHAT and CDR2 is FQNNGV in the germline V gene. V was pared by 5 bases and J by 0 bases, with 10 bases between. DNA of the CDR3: TGTGCCAGCAGCGTCTTACTTTCTAACTATGGCTACACCTTC. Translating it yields CASSVLLSNYGYTF.

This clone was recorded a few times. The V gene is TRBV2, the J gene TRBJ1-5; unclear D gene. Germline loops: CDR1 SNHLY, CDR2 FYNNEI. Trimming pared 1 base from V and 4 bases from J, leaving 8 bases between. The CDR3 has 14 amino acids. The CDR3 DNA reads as TGTGCCAGCAGTGAAGTTACAGAAAATCAGCCCCAGCATTTT. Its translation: CASSEVTENQPQHF.

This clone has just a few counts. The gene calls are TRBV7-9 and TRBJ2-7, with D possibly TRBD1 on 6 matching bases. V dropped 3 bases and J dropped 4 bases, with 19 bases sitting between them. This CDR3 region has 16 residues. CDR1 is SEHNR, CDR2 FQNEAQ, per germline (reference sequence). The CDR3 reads CASSFASGTGRYEQYF. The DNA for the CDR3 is TGTGCCAGCAGCTTCGCGTCGGGTACAGGGCGATACGAGCAGTACTTC.

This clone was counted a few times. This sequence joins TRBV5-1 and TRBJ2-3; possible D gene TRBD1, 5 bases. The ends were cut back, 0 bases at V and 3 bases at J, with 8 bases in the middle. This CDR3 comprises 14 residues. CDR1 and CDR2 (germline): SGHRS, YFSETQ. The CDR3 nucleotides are TGCGCCAGCAGCTTGGGCAGGGTTACAGATACGCAGTATTTT. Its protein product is CASSLGRVTDTQYF.

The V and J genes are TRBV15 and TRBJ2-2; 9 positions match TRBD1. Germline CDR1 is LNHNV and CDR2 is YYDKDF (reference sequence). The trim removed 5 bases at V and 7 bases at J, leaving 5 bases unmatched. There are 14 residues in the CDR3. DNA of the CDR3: TGTGCCACCAGCGGGAGACAGGGGGGCGGGGAGCTGTTTTTT. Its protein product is CATSGRQGGGELFF. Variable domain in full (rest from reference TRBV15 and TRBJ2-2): DAMVIQNPRYQVTQFGKPVTLSCSQTLNHNVMYWYQQKSSQAPKLLFHYYDKDFNNEADTPDNFQSRRPNTSFCFLDIRSPGLGDTAMYLCATSGRQGGGELFFGEGSRLTVL.

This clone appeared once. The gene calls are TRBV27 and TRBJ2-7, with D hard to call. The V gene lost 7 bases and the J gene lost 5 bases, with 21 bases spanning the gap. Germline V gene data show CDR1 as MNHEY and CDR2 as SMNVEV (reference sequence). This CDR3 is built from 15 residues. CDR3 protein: CASKSMGWRNNEQYF. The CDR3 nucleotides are TGTGCCAGCAAGTCCATGGGTTGGCGGAATAACGAGCAGTACTTC.

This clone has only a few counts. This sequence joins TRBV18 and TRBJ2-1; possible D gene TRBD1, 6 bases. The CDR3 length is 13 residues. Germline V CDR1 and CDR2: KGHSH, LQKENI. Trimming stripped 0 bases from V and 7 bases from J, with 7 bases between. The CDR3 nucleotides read TGTGCCAGCTCACCACCAGGACAGAATGAGCAGTTCTTC. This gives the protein CASSPPGQNEQFF.

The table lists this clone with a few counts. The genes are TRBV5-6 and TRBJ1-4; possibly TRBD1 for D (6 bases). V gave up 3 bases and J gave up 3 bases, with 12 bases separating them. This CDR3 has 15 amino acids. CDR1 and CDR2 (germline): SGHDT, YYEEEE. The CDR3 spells CASSSGQTPNEKLFF. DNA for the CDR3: TGTGCCAGCAGCTCCGGACAGACGCCTAATGAAAAACTGTTTTTT.

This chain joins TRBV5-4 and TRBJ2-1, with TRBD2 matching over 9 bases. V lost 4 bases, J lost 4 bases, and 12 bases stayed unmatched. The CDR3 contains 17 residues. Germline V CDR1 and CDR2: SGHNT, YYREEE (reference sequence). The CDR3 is CASSRMPGLAEYNEQFF. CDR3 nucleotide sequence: TGTGCCAGCAGCAGGATGCCGGGACTAGCTGAATACAATGAGCAGTTCTTC.

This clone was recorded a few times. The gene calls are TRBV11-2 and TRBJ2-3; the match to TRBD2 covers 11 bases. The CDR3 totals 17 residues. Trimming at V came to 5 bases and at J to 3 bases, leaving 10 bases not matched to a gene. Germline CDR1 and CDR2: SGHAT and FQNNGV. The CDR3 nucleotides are TGTGCCAGCAGCACGGGACCGCCTAGCGGGAGGACAGATACGCAGTATTTT. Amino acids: CASSTGPPSGRTDTQYF. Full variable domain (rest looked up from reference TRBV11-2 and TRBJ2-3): EAGVAQSPRYKIIEKRQSVAFWCNPISGHATLYWYQQILGQGPKLLIQFQNNGVVDDSQLPKDRFSAERLKGVDSTLKIQPAKLEDSAVYLCASSTGPPSGRTDTQYFGPGTRLTVL.

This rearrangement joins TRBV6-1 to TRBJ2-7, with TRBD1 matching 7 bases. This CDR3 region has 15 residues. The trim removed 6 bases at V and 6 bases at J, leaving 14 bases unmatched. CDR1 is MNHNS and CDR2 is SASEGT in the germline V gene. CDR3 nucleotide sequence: TGTGCCAGCAGCCTAACCGGGACAGTAGAGCTCGAGCAGTACTTC. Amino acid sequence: CASSLTGTVELEQYF.

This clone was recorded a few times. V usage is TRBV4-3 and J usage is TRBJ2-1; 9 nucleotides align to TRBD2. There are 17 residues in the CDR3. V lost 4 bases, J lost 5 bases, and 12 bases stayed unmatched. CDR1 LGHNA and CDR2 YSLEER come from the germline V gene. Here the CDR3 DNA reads TGCGCCAGCAGCCGGGGAAAGGGAGGCGGGAGGGACAATGAGCAGTTCTTC. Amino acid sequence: CASSRGKGGGRDNEQFF.

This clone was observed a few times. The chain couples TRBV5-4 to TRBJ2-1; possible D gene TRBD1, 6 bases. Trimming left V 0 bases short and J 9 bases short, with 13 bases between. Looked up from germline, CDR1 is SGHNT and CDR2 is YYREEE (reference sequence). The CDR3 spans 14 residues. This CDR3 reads CASSLVGQPIEQFF. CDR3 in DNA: TGTGCCAGCAGCTTGGTTGGACAGCCCATTGAGCAGTTCTTC. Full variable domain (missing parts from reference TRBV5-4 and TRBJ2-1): ETGVTQSPTHLIKTRGQQVTLRCSSQSGHNTVSWYQQALGQGPQFIFQYYREEENGRGNFPPRFSGLQFPNYSSELNVNALELDDSALYLCASSLVGQPIEQFFGPGTRLTVL.

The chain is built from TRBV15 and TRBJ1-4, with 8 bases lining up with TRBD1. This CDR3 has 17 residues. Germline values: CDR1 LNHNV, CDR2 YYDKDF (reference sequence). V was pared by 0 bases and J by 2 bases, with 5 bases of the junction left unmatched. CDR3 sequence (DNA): TGTGCCACCAGCAGAGACCCAAGACAGGGGACTAATGAAAAACTGTTTTTT. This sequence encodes CATSRDPRQGTNEKLFF.

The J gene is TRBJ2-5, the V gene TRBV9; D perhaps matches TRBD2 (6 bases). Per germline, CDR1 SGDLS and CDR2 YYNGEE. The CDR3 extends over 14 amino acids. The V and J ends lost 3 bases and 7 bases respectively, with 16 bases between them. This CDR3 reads CASSATSPQRTQYF. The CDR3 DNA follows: TGTGCCAGCAGCGCGACTAGTCCTCAAAGGACCCAGTACTTC.

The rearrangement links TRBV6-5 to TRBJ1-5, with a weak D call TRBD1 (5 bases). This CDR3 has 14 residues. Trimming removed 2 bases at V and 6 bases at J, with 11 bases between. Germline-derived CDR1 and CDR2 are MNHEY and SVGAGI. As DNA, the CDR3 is TGTGCCAGCAGTTACCTAAGGGGTGGTCAGCCCCAGCATTTT. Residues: CASSYLRGGQPQHF.

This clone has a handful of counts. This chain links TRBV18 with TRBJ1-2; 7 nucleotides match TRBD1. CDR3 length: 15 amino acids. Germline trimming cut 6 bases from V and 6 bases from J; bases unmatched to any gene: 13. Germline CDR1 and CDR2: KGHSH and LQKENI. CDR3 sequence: CASSPQGGEIHGYTF. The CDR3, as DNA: TGTGCCAGCTCTCCCCAGGGGGGCGAAATCCATGGCTACACCTTC.

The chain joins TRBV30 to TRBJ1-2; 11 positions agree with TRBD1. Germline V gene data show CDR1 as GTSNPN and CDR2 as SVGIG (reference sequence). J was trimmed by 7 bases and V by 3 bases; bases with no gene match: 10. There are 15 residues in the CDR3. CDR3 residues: CAWREDGQGAFGYTF. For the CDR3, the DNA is TGTGCCTGGAGAGAAGACGGACAGGGGGCTTTTGGCTACACCTTC.

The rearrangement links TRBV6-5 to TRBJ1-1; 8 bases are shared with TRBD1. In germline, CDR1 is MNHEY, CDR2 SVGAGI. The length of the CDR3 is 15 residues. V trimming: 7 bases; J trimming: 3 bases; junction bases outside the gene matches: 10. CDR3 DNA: TGTGCCAGCACCAGTCAGGGGGCGCCGGACACTGAAGCTTTCTTT. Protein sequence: CASTSQGAPDTEAFF.

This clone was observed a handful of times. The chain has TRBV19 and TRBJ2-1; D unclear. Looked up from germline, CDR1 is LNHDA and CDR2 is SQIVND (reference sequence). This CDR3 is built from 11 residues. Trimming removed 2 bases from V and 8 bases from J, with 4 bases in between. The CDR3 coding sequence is TGTGCCAGTAGTATAACGGATGAGCAGTTCTTC. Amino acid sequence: CASSITDEQFF.

The CDR3 DNA is TGTGCCAGCAGCCAGGGACTAGCATCCCCCATTCGCAATGAGCAGTTCTTC. This gives the protein CASSQGLASPIRNEQFF. V usage is TRBV14 and J usage is TRBJ2-1; 9 nucleotides line up with TRBD2. Germline-derived CDR1 and CDR2 are SGHDN and FVKESK. The V segment lost 3 bases and the J segment 6 bases; nucleotides outside the gene matches: 12. The CDR3 has 17 amino acids. Using reference TRBV14 and TRBJ2-1 for the parts outside the CDR3, the full variable domain is EAGVTQFPSHSVIEKGQTVTLRCDPISGHDNLYWYRRVMGKEIKFLLHFVKESKQDESGMPNNRFLAERTGGTYSTLKVQPAELEDSGVYFCASSQGLASPIRNEQFFGPGTRLTVL.

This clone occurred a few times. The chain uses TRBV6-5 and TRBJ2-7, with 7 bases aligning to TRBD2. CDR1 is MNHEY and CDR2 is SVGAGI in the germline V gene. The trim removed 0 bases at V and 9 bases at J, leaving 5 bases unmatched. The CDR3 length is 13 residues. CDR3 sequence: CASSYSGTNGQYF. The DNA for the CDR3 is TGTGCCAGCAGTTACTCCGGGACTAACGGGCAGTACTTC.

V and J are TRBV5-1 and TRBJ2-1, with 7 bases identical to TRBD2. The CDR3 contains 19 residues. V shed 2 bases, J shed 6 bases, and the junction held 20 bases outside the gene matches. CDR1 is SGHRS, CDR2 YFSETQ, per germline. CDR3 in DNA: TGCGCCAGCAGCTTACTCACGGGACTATCACCAGGCAAACTCAATGAGCAGTTCTTC. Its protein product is CASSLLTGLSPGKLNEQFF.